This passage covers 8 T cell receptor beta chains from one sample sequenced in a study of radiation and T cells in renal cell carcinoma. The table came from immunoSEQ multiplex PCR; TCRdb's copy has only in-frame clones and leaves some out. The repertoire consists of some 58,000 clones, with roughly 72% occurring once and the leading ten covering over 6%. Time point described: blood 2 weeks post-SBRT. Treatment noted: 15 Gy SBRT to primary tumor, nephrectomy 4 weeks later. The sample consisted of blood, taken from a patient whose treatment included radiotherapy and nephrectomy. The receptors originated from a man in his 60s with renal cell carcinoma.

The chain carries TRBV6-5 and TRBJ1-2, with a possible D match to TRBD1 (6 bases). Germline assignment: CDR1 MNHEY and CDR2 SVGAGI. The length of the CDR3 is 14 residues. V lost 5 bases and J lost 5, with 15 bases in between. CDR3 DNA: TGTGCCAGCAGTGAACAAACAGGGCCATATGGCTACACCTTC. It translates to CASSEQTGPYGYTF.

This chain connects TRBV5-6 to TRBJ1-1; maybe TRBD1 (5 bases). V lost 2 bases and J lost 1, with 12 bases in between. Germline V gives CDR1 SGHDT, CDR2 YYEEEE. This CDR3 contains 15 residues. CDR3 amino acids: CASSFPTGGNTEAFF. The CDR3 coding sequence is TGTGCCAGCAGCTTCCCCACGGGGGGGAACACTGAAGCTTTCTTT.

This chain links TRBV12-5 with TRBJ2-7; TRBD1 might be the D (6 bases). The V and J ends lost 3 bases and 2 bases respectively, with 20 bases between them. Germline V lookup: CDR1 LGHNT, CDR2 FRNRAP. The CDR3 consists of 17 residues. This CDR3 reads CASGFKSRDTRAYEQYF. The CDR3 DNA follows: TGTGCTAGTGGTTTCAAATCCCGGGACACCCGCGCCTACGAGCAGTACTTC.

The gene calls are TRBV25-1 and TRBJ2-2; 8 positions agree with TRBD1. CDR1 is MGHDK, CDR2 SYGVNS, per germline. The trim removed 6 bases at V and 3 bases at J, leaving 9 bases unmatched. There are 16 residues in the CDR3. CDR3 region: CASSSYRGLDTGELFF. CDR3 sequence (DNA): TGTGCCAGCAGCTCCTACAGGGGGTTGGACACCGGGGAGCTGTTTTTT.

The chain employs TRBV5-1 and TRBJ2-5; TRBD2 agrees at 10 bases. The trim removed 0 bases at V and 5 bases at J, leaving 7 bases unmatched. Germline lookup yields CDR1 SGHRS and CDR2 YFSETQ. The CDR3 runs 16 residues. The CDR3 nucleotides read TGCGCCAGCAGCTTGGCCCCTAGCGGGAGCCAGGAGACCCAGTACTTC. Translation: CASSLAPSGSQETQYF.

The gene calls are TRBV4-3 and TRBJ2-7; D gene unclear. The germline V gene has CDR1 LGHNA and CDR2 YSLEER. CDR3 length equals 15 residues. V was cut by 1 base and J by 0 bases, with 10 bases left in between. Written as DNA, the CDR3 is TGCGCCAGCAGCCAAGTGGCAGGTTACTCCTACGAGCAGTACTTC. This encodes CASSQVAGYSYEQYF.

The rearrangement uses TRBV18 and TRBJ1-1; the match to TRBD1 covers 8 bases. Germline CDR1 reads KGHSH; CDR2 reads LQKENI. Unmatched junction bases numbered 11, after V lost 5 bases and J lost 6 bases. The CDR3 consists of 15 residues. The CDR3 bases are TGTGCCAGCTCAGAGGACAGGGCTTTCTCCTCTGAAGCTTTCTTT. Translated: CASSEDRAFSSEAFF.

DNA for the CDR3: TGTGCCAGCAGTGCGTCGGGGGTCCTAAAAGAGACCCAGTACTTC. Its translation is CASSASGVLKETQYF. The rearrangement uses TRBV2 and TRBJ2-5; a possible D gene is TRBD2 (6 bases). From germline, CDR1 is SNHLY and CDR2 FYNNEI. Trimming stripped 4 bases from V and 3 bases from J, with 15 bases between. This CDR3 is 15 amino acids long.